The rows below give T cell receptor beta chains drawn from one sample of a study of blood T cell repertoires in COVID-19. Clones were read by immunoSEQ multiplex PCR, and TCRdb kept only the in-frame ones, dropping some. The sample gives roughly 420,000 clones, 88% of which show up once; around 0.91% is in the top ten. Sequenced sample: PBMCs or T cells enriched from blood (not recorded which). Receptors were obtained from a woman aged 25 to 39 with acute COVID-19. The CDR3 runs from the conserved cysteine through the conserved F or W.

cdr3_aa j_call v_call
CASSLSGRYNEQFF TRBJ2-1 TRBV5-8
CASSPPPGQGASGNTIYF TRBJ1-3 TRBV6-6
CASSPGQGPNSPLHF TRBJ1-6 TRBV7-9
CASSYPTGMGKDNQPQHF TRBJ1-5 TRBV19
CAWSGLAGTGELFF TRBJ2-2 TRBV30
CASSYPISAAFSGEQYF TRBJ2-7 TRBV6-2/TRBV6-3
CASSPGQARSAGNTIYF TRBJ1-3 TRBV25-1
CASSQGTGYQPQHF TRBJ1-5 TRBV6-2/TRBV6-3
CATGIAGPSTDTQYF TRBJ2-3 TRBV24-1
CAPTGVSSGNTIYF TRBJ1-3 TRBV21-1
CASSPGTANTEAFF TRBJ1-1 TRBV9
CASSPHPGQGGDGYTF TRBJ1-2 TRBV19
CASSLENTIHLYEQYF TRBJ2-7 TRBV5-5
CASSLEGGAADTQYF TRBJ2-3 TRBV5-6
CASSVGGHEQYF TRBJ2-7 TRBV13
CAISSGTGGTFNEKLFF TRBJ1-4 TRBV10-3
CASSGDRRGIEAFF TRBJ1-1 TRBV6-5
CASSSGLAGPGDTQYF TRBJ2-3 TRBV5-1
CASSSTVSGNTIYF TRBJ1-3 TRBV7-9
CASHQDPGGLGTEAFF TRBJ1-1 TRBV5-5
CASSEDSIIHEQFF TRBJ2-1 TRBV2
CASSRGSRGATEAFF TRBJ1-1 TRBV5-1